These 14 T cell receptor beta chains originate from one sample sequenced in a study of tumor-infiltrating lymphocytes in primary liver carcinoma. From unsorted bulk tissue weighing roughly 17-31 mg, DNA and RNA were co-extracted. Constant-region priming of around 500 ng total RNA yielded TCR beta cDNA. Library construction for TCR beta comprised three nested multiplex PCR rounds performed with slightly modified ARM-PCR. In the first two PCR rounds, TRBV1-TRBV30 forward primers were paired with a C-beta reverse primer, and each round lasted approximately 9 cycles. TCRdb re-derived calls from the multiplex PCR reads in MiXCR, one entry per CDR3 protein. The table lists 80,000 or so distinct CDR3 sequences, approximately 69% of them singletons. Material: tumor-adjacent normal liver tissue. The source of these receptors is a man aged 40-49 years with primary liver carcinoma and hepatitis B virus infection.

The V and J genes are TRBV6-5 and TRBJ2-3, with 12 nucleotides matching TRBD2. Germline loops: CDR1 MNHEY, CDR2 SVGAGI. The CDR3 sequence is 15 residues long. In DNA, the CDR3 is TGTGACAGGAACCCAGGACTAGCGGGAACAGATACGCAGTATTTT. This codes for CDRNPGLAGTDTQYF.

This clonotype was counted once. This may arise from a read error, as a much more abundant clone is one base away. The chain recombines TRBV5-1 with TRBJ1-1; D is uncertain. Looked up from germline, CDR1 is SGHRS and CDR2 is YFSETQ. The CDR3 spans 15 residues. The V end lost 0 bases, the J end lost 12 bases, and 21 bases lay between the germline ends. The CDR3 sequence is CASSLALRAASRSFF. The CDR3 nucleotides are TGCGCCAGCAGCTTGGCCTTGAGGGCAGCCTCTAGATCTTTCTTT.

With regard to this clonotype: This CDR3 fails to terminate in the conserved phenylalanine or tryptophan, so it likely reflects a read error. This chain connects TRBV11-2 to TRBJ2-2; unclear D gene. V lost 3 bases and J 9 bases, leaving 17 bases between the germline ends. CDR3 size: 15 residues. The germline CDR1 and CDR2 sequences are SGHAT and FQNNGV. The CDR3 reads CASSFRQSNIRELFV. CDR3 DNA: TGTGCCAGCAGCTTTAGGCAATCGAACATCAGGGAGCTGTTTGTT.

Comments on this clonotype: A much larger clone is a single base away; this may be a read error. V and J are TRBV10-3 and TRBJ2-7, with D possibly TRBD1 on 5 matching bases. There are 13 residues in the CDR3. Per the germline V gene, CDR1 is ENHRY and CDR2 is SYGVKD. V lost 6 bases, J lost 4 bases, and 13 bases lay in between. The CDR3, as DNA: TGTGCCATCAGCGTCTCGACAGAGTACGAGCAGTACTTC. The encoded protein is CAISVSTEYEQYF.

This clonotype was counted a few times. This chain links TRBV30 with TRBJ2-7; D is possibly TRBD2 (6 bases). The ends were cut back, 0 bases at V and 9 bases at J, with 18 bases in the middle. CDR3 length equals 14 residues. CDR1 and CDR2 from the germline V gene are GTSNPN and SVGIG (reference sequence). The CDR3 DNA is TGTGCCTGGAGTGTTTGGAGGGGACGGGACGGGCAGTACTTC. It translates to CAWSVWRGRDGQYF.

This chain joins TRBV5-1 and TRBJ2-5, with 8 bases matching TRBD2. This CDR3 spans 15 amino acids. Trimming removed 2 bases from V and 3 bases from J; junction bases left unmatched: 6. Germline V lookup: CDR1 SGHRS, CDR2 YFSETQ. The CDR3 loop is CASSLSGSAEETQYF. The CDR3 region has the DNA TGCGCCAGCAGCTTAAGCGGGAGCGCGGAAGAGACCCAGTACTTC.

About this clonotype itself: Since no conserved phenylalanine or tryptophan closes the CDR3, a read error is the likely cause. The CDR3 coding sequence is TGTGCCAACAGTGAAAGTCACGATAACTATGGCTACACCATC. Translation gives CANSESHDNYGYTI. The chain combines TRBV6-1 with TRBJ1-2, with D hard to call. The CDR3 runs 14 residues. Germline V gene sequence: CDR1 MNHNS, CDR2 SASEGT.

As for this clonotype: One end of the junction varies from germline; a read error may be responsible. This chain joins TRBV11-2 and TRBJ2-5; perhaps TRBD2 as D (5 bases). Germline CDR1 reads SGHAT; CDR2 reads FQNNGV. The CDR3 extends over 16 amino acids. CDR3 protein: CASSGRLVGRQETQYF. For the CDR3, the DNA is TGTGCCAGCAGCGGGCGGTTGGTTGGGAGACAAGAGACCCAATACTTC.

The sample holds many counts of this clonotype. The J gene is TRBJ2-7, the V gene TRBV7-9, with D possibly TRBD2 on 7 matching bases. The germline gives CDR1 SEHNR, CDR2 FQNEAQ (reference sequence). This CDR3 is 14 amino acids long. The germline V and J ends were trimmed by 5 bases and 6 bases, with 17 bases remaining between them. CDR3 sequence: CASSPQVGGREQYF. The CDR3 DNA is TGTGCCAGCAGCCCCCAGGTCGGGGGGCGCGAGCAGTACTTC.

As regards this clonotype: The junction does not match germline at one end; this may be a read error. CDR3 nucleotide sequence: TGTGCCAGCAGTATACGCTCGGTGAACACAGATACGCACTATTTT. Encoded protein: CASSIRSVNTDTHYF. The chain employs TRBV12-3 or TRBV12-4 and TRBJ2-3; D uncertain. This CDR3 has 15 residues.

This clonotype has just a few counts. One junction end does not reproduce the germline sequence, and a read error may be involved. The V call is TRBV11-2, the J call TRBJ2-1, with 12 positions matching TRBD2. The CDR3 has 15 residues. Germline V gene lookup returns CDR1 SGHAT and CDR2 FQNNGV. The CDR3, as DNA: TGCGCCAGCAGTCCTCTAGCGGGAGGGTGGGATGAGCAGTCCTTC. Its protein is CASSPLAGGWDEQSF.

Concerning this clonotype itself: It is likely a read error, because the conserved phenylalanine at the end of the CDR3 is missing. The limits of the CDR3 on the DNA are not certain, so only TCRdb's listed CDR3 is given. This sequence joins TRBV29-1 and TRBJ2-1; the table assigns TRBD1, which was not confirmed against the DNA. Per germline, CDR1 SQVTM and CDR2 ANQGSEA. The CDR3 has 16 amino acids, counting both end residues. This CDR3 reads CSVATLRPWSRQERFY.

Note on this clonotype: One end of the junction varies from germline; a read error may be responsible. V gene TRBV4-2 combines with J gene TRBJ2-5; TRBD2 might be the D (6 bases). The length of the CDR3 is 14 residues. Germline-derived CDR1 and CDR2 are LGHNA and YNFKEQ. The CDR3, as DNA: TGTGCGAGCAGCCCAGGAGGGGTATCGGAGTCCCAGTACTTC. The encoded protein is CASSPGGVSESQYF.

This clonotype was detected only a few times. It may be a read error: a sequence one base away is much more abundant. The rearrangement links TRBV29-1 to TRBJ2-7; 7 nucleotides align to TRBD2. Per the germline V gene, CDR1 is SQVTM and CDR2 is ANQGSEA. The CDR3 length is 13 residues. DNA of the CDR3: TGCGGCGTTCAATCGAGGGGAGGGCGCGAGCAGTACTTC. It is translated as CGVQSRGGREQYF.